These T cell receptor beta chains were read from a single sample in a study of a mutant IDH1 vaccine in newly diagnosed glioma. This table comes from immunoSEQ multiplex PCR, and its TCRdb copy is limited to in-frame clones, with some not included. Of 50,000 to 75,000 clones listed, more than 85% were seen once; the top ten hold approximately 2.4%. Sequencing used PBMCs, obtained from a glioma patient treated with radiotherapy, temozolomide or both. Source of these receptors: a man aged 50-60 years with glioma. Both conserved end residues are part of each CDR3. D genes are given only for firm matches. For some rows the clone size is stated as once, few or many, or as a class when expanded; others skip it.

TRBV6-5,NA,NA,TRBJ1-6,CASTQGRRYNSPLHF,TGTGCCAGCACCCAGGGACGGAGATATAATTCACCCCTCCACTTT
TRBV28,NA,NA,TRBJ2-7,CASSLYTVSYEQYF,TGTGCCAGCAGTTTATATACAGTCTCCTACGAGCAGTACTTC
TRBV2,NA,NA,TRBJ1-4,CASSEAVPLVPLFF,TGTGCCAGCAGTGAAGCGGTCCCCCTGGTTCCGCTGTTTTTT
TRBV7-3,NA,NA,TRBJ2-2,CASSLNSRTGELFF,TGTGCCAGCAGCTTAAACTCCCGTACCGGGGAGCTGTTTTTT
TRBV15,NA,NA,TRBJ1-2,CATSRDLARRRGYTF,TGTGCCACCAGCAGAGATTTAGCCCGGCGCCGTGGCTACACCTTC
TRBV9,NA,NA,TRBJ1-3,CASSVDFEAGNTIYF,TGTGCCAGCAGCGTGGACTTCGAGGCTGGAAACACCATATATTTT
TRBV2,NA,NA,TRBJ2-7,CASSVPSAPYEQYF,TGTGCCAGCAGTGTACCCAGCGCCCCCTACGAGCAGTACTTC
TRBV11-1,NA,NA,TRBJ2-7,CASAEGGRALYEQYF,TGTGCCAGCGCCGAGGGGGGGAGGGCCCTCTACGAGCAGTACTTC
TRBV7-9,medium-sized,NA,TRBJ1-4,CASSPAGATNEKLFF,TGTGCCAGCAGCCCCGCCGGGGCAACTAATGAAAAACTGTTTTTT
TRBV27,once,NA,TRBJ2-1,CASSQRQRHNEQFF,TGTGCCAGCAGCCAACGCCAAAGGCACAATGAGCAGTTCTTC
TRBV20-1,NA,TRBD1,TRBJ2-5,CSYGQGGTQYF,TGCAGTTATGGACAGGGTGGCACCCAGTACTTC
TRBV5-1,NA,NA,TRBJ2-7,CASSLEGSVDSYEQYF,TGCGCCAGCAGCTTGGAGGGTAGCGTCGACTCCTACGAGCAGTACTTC
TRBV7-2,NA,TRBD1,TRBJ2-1,CASSARDRGHEQFF,TGTGCCAGCAGCGCCCGGGACAGGGGTCATGAGCAGTTCTTC
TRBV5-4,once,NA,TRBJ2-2,CASSLGEPGELFF,TGTGCCAGCAGCTTAGGGGAACCCGGGGAGCTGTTTTTT
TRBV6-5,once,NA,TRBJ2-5,CATYGGETQYF,TGTGCCACCTACGGTGGGGAGACCCAGTACTTC
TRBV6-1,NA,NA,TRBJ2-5,CASSEQTQDSLGETQYF,TGTGCCAGCAGTGAACAGACTCAGGACAGCCTGGGGGAGACCCAGTACTTC
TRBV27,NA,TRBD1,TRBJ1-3,CASSLYRGGNTIYF,TGTGCCAGCAGTTTATACAGGGGCGGAAACACCATATATTTT
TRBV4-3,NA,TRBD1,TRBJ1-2,CASSPDRGYGYTF,TGCGCCAGCAGCCCTGACAGGGGCTATGGCTACACCTTC
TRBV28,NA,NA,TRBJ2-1,CASSLRTDYNEQFF,TGTGCCAGCAGCCTTCGGACAGATTACAATGAGCAGTTCTTC
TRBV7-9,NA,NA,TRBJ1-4,CASSSLPGDGEKLFF,TGTGCCAGCAGCTCTCTGCCAGGGGACGGTGAAAAACTGTTTTTT
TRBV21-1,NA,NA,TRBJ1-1,CASRSPVRSGKFTEAFF,TGTGCCAGCAGATCACCTGTACGCTCAGGGAAGTTCACTGAAGCTTTCTTT
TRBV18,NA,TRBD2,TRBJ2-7,CASSRGTSLYEQYF,TGTGCCAGCTCACGCGGGACTAGTCTTTACGAGCAGTACTTC
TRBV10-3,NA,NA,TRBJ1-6,CAISESGGGNSPLHF,TGTGCCATCAGTGAGTCGGGGGGGGGTAATTCACCCCTCCACTTT
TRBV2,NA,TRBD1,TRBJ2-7,CAGRQGLVSSYEQYF,TGTGCCGGGAGACAGGGTCTCGTGTCCTCCTACGAGCAGTACTTC
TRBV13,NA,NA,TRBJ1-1,CASSPASNTEAFF,TGTGCCAGCAGCCCTGCGTCGAACACTGAAGCTTTCTTT
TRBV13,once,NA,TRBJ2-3,CASSWTGTDTQYF,TGTGCCAGCAGCTGGACGGGGACAGATACGCAGTATTTT
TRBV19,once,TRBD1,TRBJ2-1,CASSLGQGASWNNEQFF,TGTGCCAGTAGTTTGGGACAGGGGGCCTCATGGAACAATGAGCAGTTCTTC
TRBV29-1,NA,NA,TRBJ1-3,CSVSGTGNTIYF,TGCAGCGTTTCAGGTACTGGAAACACCATATATTTT
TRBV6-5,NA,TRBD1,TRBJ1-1,CASSNSRGTEAFF,TGTGCCAGCAGTAACTCCAGGGGGACTGAAGCTTTCTTT
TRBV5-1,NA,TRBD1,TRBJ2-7,CASSWGSRGHEQYF,TGCGCCAGCAGCTGGGGGTCCAGGGGGCACGAGCAGTACTTC
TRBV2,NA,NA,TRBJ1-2,CASSGGFAGMAF,TGTGCCAGCAGTGGGGGCTTCGCAGGCATGGCCTTC
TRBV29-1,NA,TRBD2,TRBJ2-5,CSVVGGEETQYF,TGCAGCGTTGTTGGGGGGGAAGAGACCCAGTACTTC
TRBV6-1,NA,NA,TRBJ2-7,CASRSALYEQYF,TGTGCCAGCAGGAGCGCATTGTACGAGCAGTACTTC
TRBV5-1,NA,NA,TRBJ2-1,CASSNRQDNQPFF,TGCGCCAGCAGCAACCGACAGGATAACCAGCCGTTCTTC
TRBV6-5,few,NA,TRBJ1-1,CASSYRSRRNTEAFF,TGTGCCAGCAGTTACCGAAGCCGGAGGAACACTGAAGCTTTCTTT
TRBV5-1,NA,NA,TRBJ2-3,CASSSRGTTDTQYF,TGCGCCAGCAGCTCCCGGGGGACCACAGATACGCAGTATTTT
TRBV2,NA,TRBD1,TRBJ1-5,CASSEQGVLQPQHF,TGTGCCAGCAGTGAACAGGGGGTGTTACAGCCCCAGCATTTT
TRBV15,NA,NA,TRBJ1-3,CATSRVEVSGNTIYF,TGTGCCACCAGCAGAGTGGAGGTCTCTGGAAACACCATATATTTT
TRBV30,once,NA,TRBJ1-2,CAWRKNRGIYGYTF,TGTGCCTGGCGAAAGAACCGGGGGATCTATGGCTACACCTTC
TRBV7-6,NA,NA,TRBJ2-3,CASSSGTDTQYF,TGTGCCAGCAGCTCGGGCACAGATACGCAGTATTTT
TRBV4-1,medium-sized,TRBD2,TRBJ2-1,CASSQDTGRGGRNEQFF,TGCGCCAGCAGCCAAGATACAGGACGGGGGGGCCGCAATGAGCAGTTCTTC
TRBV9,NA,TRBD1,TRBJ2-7,CASSSGTGRSYEQYF,TGTGCCAGCAGCTCCGGGACAGGGCGATCCTACGAGCAGTACTTC
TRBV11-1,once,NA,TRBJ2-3,CASRSRGTTNTQYF,TGTGCCAGCAGATCAAGGGGCACAACCAATACGCAGTATTTT
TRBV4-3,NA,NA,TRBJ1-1,CASSQDLTVVTEAFF,TGCGCCAGCAGCCAAGATTTGACAGTGGTAACTGAAGCTTTCTTT
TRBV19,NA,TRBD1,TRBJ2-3,CATRSGQGTDTQYF,TGTGCCACCCGATCCGGACAGGGCACAGATACGCAGTATTTT